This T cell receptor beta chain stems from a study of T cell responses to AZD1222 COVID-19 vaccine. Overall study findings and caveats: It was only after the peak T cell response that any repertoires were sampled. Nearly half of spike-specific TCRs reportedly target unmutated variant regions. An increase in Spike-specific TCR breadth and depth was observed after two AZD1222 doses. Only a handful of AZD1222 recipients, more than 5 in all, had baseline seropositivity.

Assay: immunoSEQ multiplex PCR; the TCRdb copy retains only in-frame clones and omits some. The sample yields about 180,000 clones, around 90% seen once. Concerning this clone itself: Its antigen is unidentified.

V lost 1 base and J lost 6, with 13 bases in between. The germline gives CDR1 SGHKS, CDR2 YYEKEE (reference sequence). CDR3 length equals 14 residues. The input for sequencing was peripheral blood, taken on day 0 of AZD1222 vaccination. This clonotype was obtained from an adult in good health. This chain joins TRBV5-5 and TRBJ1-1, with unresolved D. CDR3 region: CASSLSFGKSEAFF. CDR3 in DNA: TGTGCCAGCAGCTTGTCTTTCGGGAAATCTGAAGCTTTCTTT. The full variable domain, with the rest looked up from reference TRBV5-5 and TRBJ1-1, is DAGVTQSPTHLIKTRGQQVTLRCSPISGHKSVSWYQQVLGQGPQFIFQYYEKEERGRGNFPDRFSARQFPNYSSELNVNALLLGDSALYLCASSLSFGKSEAFFGQGTRLTVV.